The 9 T cell receptor beta chains reported below all come from one sample, sequenced in a study of sequential checkpoint blockade in melanoma. Noted treatment: randomized to nivolumab then ipilimumab (arm A) or the reverse (arm B). Profiled with immunoSEQ multiplex PCR; TCRdb holds only in-frame clones, not every one. Of more than 4,500 clones detected, about 85% appear once; the ten largest clones hold around 10%. This sample comprised CD8+ T cells sorted from blood (inferred from file names), obtained from a patient given nivolumab and ipilimumab in sequence. The receptors originated from a human donor with melanoma.

CDR3 nucleotide sequence: TGTGCCTGGAGTATATTCAGGGTGAATGAGCAGTTCTTC. It specifies CAWSIFRVNEQFF. The J gene is TRBJ2-1, the V gene TRBV30, with a weak D call TRBD1 (5 bases). Looked up from germline, CDR1 is GTSNPN and CDR2 is SVGIG (reference sequence). CDR3 length: 13 residues. V lost 2 bases and J 7 bases, leaving 12 bases between the germline ends.

The J gene is TRBJ2-7, the V gene TRBV2, with D possibly TRBD2 on 7 matching bases. The CDR3 is 14 amino acids. Germline CDR1 reads SNHLY; CDR2 reads FYNNEI. The V gene lost 3 bases and the J gene lost 4 bases, with 13 bases spanning the gap. CDR3 DNA sequence: TGTGCCAGCAGTGATGGACTAGGGGGGTACGAGCAGTACTTC. As protein: CASSDGLGGYEQYF. Using reference TRBV2 and TRBJ2-7 for the parts outside the CDR3, the full variable domain is EPEVTQTPSHQVTQMGQEVILRCVPISNHLYFYWYRQILGQKVEFLVSFYNNEISEKSEIFDDQFSVERPDGSNFTLKIRSTKLEDSAMYFCASSDGLGGYEQYFGPGTRLTVT.

J is TRBJ2-1 and V is TRBV4-1, with D possibly being TRBD2 (5 bases). Germline V lookup: CDR1 MGHRA, CDR2 YSYEKL. The CDR3 runs 13 residues. V was cut by 1 base and J by 8 bases, with 9 bases left in between. The CDR3 region has the DNA TGCGCCAGCAGCCAAGGGACTCTTGATGAGCAGTTCTTC. It yields the protein CASSQGTLDEQFF.

Comment on this clone: The identical CDR3 is also encoded by other nucleotide sequences in the sample. The chain is built from TRBV14 and TRBJ1-1; no firm D call. The germline CDR1 and CDR2 sequences are SGHDN and FVKESK. The CDR3 length is 13 residues. V lost 4 bases and J 14 bases, leaving 20 bases between the germline ends. The CDR3 protein is CASSPNSGRAAFF. CDR3 bases: TGTGCCAGCAGCCCGAATTCGGGGAGGGCAGCATTCTTT.

The rearrangement joins TRBV29-1 to TRBJ2-7; 13 nucleotides match TRBD2. Germline CDR1 is SQVTM and CDR2 is ANQGSEA. The CDR3 sequence is 17 residues long. Unmatched junction bases numbered 14, after V lost 7 bases and J lost 2 bases. The CDR3 loop is CSAEIPLAGGLPYEQYF. The CDR3 DNA follows: TGCAGCGCTGAGATCCCACTAGCGGGAGGGCTCCCCTACGAGCAGTACTTC.

The gene calls are TRBV28 and TRBJ1-3, with TRBD1 matching 7 bases. CDR3 length equals 15 residues. From germline, CDR1 is MDHEN and CDR2 SYDVKM. With V trimmed by 3 bases and J by 2 bases, 4 bases remained unmatched. DNA for the CDR3: TGTGCCAGCAGTTTCCCGCAGGGGGCTGGAAACACCATATATTTT. It specifies CASSFPQGAGNTIYF.

This clone came up a few times. The rearrangement joins TRBV9 to TRBJ2-3, with D maybe TRBD2 (5 bases). There are 13 residues in the CDR3. The germline gives CDR1 SGDLS, CDR2 YYNGEE. The V end lost 7 bases, the J end lost 3 bases, and 12 bases lay between the germline ends. CDR3 residues: CASRGPQTDTQYF. The DNA of the CDR3 is TGTGCCAGCCGGGGTCCACAGACAGATACGCAGTATTTT.

This clone was seen a single time. This chain links TRBV9 with TRBJ1-5, with 8 bases aligning to TRBD1. The CDR3 contains 14 residues. The J segment lost 6 bases and the V segment lost 4 bases, leaving 6 bases of the junction unmatched. The germline CDR1 and CDR2 sequences are SGDLS and YYNGEE. CDR3 in DNA: TGTGCCAGCAGCCCCGGCAGGGGGCCTCAGCCCCAGCATTTT. Translated, it gives CASSPGRGPQPQHF.

The chain uses TRBV5-1 and TRBJ1-1; unclear D gene. Trimming took off 2 bases at V and 4 bases at J, with 9 bases between the two ends. Germline V gene data show CDR1 as SGHRS and CDR2 as YFSETQ. The CDR3 loop spans 13 amino acids. The CDR3: CASSFRGITEAFF. The DNA of the CDR3 is TGCGCCAGCAGCTTTAGAGGGATCACTGAAGCTTTCTTT.